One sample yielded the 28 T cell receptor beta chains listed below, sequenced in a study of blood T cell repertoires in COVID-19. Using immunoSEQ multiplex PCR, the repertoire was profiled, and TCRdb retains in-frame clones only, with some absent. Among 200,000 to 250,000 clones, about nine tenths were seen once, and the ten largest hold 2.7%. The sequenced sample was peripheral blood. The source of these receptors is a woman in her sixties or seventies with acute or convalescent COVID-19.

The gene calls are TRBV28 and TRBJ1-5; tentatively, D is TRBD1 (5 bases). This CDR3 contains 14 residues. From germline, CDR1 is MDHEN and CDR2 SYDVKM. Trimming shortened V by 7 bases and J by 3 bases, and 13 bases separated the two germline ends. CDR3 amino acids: CASTMDTSNQPQHF. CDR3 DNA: TGTGCCAGCACCATGGACACATCCAATCAGCCCCAGCATTTT.

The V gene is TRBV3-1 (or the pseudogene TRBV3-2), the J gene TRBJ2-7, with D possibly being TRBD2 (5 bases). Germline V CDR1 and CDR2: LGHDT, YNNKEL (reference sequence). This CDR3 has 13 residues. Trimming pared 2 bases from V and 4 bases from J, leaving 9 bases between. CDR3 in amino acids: CASSQLSGYEQYF. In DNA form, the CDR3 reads TGTGCCAGCAGCCAACTATCGGGGTACGAGCAGTACTTC.

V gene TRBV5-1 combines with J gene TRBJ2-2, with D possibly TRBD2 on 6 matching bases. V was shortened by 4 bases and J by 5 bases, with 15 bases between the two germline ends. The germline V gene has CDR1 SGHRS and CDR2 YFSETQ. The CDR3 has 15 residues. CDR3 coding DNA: TGCGCCAGCAGCCAAGGGACCCGGGGGACCGGGGAGCTGTTTTTT. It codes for CASSQGTRGTGELFF.

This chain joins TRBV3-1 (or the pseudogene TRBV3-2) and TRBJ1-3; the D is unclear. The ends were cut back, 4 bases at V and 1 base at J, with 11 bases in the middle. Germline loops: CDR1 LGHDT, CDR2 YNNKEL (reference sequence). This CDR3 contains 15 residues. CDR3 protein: CASSPQSRSGNTIYF. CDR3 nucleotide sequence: TGTGCCAGCAGCCCCCAATCCAGATCTGGAAACACCATATATTTT.

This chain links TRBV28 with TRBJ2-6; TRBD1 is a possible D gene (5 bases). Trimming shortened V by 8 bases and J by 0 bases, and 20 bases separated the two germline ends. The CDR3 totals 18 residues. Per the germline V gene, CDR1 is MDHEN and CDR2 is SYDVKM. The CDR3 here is CASRGSQGTVSGANVLTF. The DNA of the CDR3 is TGTGCCAGCCGCGGCTCTCAGGGCACAGTCTCTGGGGCCAACGTCCTGACTTTC. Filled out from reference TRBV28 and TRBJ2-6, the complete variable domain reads DVKVTQSSRYLVKRTGEKVFLECVQDMDHENMFWYRQDPGLGLRLIYFSYDVKMKEKGDIPEGYSVSREKKERFSLILESASTNQTSMYLCASRGSQGTVSGANVLTFGAGSRLTVL.

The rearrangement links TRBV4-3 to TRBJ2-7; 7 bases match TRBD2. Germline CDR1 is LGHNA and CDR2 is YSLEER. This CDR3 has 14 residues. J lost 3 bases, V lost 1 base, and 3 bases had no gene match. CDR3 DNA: TGCGCCAGCAGCCAAGGGGGGGGAGACTACGAGCAGTACTTC. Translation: CASSQGGGDYEQYF.

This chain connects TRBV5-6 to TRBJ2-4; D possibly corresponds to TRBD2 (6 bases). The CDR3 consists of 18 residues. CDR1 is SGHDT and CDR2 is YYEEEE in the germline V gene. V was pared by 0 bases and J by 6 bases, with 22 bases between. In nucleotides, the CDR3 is TGTGCCAGCAGCTTGGCCTTGCAGGTCGAGGAAGCGGGAAACATTCAGTACTTC. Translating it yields CASSLALQVEEAGNIQYF.

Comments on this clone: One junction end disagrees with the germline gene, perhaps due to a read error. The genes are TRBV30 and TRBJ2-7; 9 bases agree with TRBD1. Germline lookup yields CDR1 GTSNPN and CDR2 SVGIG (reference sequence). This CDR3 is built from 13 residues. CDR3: CAGSGTGFYEQYF. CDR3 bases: TGTGCCGGGAGCGGGACAGGGTTCTACGAGCAGTACTTC.

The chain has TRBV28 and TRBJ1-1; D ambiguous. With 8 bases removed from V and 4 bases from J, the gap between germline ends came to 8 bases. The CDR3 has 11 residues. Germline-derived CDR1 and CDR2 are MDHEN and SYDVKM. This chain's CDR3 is CASPRGTEAFF. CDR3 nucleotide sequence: TGTGCCAGCCCCCGGGGCACTGAAGCTTTCTTT.

This CDR3 is CASTPGGNNQPQHF. The DNA for the CDR3 is TGTGCCAGCACCCCGGGGGGGAACAATCAGCCCCAGCATTTT. The chain uses TRBV6-2 or TRBV6-3 and TRBJ1-5; D is perhaps TRBD1 (5 bases). CDR1 and CDR2 (germline): MNHEY, SVGEGT. V gave up 7 bases and J gave up 3 bases, with 13 bases separating them. The CDR3 extends over 14 amino acids.

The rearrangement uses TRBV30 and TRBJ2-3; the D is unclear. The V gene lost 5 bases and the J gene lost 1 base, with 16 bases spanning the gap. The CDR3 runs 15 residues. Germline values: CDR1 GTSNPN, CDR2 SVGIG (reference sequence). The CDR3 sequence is CAWSRLAYGTDTQYF. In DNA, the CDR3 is TGTGCCTGGTCAAGACTGGCCTACGGCACAGATACGCAGTATTTT.

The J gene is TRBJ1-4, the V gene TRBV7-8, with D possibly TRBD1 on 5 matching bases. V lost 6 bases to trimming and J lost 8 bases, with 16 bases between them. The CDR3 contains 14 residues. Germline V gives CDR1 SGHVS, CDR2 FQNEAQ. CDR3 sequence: CASSFTGVGEKLFF. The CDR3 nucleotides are TGTGCCAGCAGTTTTACAGGAGTAGGAGAAAAACTGTTTTTT.

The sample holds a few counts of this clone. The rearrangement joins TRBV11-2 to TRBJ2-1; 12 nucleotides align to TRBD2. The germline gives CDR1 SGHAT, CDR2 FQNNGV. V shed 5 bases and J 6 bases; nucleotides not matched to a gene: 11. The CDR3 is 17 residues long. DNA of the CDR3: TGTGCCAGCAGCCCAGAGACTAGCGGGAGCTTAGCCAATGAGCAGTTCTTC. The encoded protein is CASSPETSGSLANEQFF. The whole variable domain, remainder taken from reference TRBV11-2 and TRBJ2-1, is EAGVAQSPRYKIIEKRQSVAFWCNPISGHATLYWYQQILGQGPKLLIQFQNNGVVDDSQLPKDRFSAERLKGVDSTLKIQPAKLEDSAVYLCASSPETSGSLANEQFFGPGTRLTVL.

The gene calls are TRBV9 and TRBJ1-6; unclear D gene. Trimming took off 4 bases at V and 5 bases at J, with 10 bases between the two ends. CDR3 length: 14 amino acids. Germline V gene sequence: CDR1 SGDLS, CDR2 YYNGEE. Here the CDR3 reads CASSLSGDNSPLHF. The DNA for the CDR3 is TGTGCCAGCAGCCTCTCCGGGGATAATTCACCCCTCCACTTT.

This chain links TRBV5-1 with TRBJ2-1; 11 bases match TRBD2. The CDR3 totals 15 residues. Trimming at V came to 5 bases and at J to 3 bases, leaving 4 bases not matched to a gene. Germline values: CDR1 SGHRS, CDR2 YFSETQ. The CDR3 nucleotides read TGCGCCAGCAGTTACACTAGCGGGGGCTACAATGAGCAGTTCTTC. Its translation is CASSYTSGGYNEQFF. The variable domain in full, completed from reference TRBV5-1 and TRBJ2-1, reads KAGVTQTPRYLIKTRGQQVTLSCSPISGHRSVSWYQQTPGQGLQFLFEYFSETQRNKGNFPGRFSGRQFSNSRSEMNVSTLELGDSALYLCASSYTSGGYNEQFFGPGTRLTVL.

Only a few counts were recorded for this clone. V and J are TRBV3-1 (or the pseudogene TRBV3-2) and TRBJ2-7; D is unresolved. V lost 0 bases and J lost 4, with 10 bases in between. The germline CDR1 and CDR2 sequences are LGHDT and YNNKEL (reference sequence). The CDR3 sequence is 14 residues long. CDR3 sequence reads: CASSQDRVSYEQYF. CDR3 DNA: TGTGCCAGCAGCCAAGACCGCGTCTCTTACGAGCAGTACTTC.

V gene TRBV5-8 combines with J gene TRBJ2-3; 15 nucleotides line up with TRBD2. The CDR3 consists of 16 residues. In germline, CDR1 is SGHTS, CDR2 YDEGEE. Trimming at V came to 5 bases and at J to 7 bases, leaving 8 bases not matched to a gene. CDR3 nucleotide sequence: TGTGCCAGCAGGGATGGACTAGCGGGAGGGACCCATACGCAGTATTTT. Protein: CASRDGLAGGTHTQYF.

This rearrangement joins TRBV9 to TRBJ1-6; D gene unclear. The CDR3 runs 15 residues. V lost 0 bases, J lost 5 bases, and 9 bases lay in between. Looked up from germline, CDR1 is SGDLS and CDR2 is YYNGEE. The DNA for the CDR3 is TGTGCCAGCAGCGTAGAGGCAGGCAATAATTCACCCCTCCACTTT. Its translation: CASSVEAGNNSPLHF. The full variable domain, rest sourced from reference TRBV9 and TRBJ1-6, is DSGVTQTPKHLITATGQRVTLRCSPRSGDLSVYWYQQSLDQGLQFLIQYYNGEERAKGNILERFSAQQFPDLHSELNLSSLELGDSALYFCASSVEAGNNSPLHFGNGTRLTVT.

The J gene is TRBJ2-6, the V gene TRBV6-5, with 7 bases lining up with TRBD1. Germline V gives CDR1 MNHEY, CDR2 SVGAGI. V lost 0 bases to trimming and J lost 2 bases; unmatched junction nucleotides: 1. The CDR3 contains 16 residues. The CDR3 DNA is TGTGCCAGCAGTTACTCTACAGGGGCTGGGGCCAACGTCCTGACTTTC. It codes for CASSYSTGAGANVLTF.

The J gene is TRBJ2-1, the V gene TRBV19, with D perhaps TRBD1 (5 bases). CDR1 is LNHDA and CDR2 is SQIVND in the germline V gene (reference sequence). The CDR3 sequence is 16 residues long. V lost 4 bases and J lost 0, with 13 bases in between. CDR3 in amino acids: CASSKNRLSSYNEQFF. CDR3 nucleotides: TGTGCCAGTAGTAAAAACAGGCTAAGCTCCTACAATGAGCAGTTCTTC.

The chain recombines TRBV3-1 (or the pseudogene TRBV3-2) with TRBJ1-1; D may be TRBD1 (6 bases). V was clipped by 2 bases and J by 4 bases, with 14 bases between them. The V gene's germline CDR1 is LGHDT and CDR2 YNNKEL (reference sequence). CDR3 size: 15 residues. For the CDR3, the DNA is TGTGCCAGCAGCCAATCCCTCCGAGGGGGCACTGAAGCTTTCTTT. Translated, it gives CASSQSLRGGTEAFF.

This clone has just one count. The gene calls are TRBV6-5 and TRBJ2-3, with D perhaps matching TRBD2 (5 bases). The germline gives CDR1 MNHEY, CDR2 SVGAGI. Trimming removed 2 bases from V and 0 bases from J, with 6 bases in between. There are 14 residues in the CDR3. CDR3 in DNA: TGTGCCAGCAGTTACCGAGGGAGCACAGATACGCAGTATTTT. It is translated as CASSYRGSTDTQYF.

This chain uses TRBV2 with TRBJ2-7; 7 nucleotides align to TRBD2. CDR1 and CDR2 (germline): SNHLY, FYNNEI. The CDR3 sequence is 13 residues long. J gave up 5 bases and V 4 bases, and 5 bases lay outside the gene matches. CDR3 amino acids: CASSVSGLDEQYF. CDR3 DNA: TGTGCCAGCAGTGTTAGCGGGCTTGACGAGCAGTACTTC.

The CDR3 reads CASRTSGRVKYF. The CDR3 coding sequence is TGTGCCAGCAGGACTAGCGGGAGGGTTAAGTACTTC. This chain joins TRBV28 and TRBJ2-7; 14 positions agree with TRBD2. Germline trimming cut 6 bases from V and 11 bases from J; bases unmatched to any gene: 3. Germline CDR1 MDHEN, CDR2 SYDVKM. The CDR3 is made up of 12 amino acids.

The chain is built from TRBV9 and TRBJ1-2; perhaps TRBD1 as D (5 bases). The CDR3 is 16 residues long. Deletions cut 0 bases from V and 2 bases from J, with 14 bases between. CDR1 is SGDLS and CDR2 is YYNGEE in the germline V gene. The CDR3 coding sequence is TGTGCCAGCAGCGTAGATGCAGGGACTAAGAACTATGGCTACACCTTC. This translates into CASSVDAGTKNYGYTF.

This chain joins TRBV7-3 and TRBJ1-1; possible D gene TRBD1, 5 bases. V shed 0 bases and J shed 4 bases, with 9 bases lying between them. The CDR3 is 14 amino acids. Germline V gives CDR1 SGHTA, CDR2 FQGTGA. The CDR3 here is CASSLTPGGTEAFF. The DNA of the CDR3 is TGTGCCAGCAGCTTAACCCCGGGGGGCACTGAAGCTTTCTTT.

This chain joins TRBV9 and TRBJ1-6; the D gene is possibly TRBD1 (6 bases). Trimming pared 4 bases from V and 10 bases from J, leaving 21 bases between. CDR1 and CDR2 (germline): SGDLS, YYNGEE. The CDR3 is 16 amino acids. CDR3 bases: TGTGCCAGCAGCTCAGGAGGGGGGGCAAGAGAGTCACCCCTCCACTTT. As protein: CASSSGGGARESPLHF.

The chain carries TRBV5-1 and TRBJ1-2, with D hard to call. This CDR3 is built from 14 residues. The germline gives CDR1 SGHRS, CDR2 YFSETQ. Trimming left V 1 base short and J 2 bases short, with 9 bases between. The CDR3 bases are TGCGCCAGCAGCTTGAACAGTCAAAACTATGGCTACACCTTC. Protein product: CASSLNSQNYGYTF.